What follows describes a single T cell receptor beta chain. V was shortened by 5 bases and J by 2 bases, with 12 bases between the two germline ends. Per germline, CDR1 SQVTM and CDR2 ANQGSEA. This CDR3 comprises 13 residues. This sample is part of a study of preoperative IRX-2 immunotherapy in early breast cancer. The method was immunoSEQ multiplex PCR; TCRdb's version includes in-frame clones alone and lacks a portion of them. Among approximately 96,000 clones listed, roughly 90% were seen once. Treatment given: preoperative locoregional IRX-2 cytokine immunotherapy. Preoperative locoregional IRX-2 cytokine immunotherapy was tested in the phase Ib source study.

The gene calls are TRBV29-1 and TRBJ2-5, with a weak D call TRBD1 (5 bases). Sequenced material: tumor tissue, taken after IRX-2 immunotherapy. The sequence derives from a human donor with breast cancer. CDR3 loop: CSVLDRQQETQYF. The DNA of the CDR3 is TGCAGCGTTCTAGACCGACAGCAAGAGACCCAGTACTTC.